The clone carrying this TCR beta chain was observed a handful of times. TCRdb reprocessed the RT-PCR reads with MiXCR, giving one entry per CDR3 protein. The sample has hundreds of thousands of distinct CDR3 sequences, 16% seen once. This sample was taken from a study of patients and donors after allogeneic stem cell transplantation. The CDR3 has 16 residues. The origin of this receptor is a human donor who was either an allogeneic HSCT recipient or a stem cell or donor lymphocyte infusion donor (not recorded which). It is not recorded whose cells these are; they may come from a transplant donor. This rearrangement joins TRBV21-1 to TRBJ1-2; the table gives TRBD1 as D, unverified against the DNA. TRBV21-1 is recorded as a pseudogene. Sequenced: blood, either unsorted or a sorted T cell fraction (not recorded which). The CDR3 loop is CASSKEDRTGLYGYTF. DNA for the CDR3: TGTGCCAGCAGCAAAGAAGACCGGACAGGGCTCTATGGCTACACCTTC.